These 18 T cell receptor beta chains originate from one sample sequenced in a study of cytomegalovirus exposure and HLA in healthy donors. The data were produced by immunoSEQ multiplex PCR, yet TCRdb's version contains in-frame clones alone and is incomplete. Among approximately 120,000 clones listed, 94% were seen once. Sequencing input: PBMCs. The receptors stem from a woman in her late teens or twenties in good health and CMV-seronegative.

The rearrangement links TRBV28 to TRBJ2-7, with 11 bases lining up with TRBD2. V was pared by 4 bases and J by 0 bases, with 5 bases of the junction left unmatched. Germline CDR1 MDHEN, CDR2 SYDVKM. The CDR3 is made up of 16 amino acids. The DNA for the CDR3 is TGTGCCAGCAGTTCCCCAGGACTAGCGGGCTCCTACGAGCAGTACTTC. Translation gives CASSSPGLAGSYEQYF.

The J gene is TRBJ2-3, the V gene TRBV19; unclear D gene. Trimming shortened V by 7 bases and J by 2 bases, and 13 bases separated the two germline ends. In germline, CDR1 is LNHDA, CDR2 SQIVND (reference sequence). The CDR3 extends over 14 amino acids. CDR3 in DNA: TGTGCCAGTACCCCCGCTGCGCACACAGATACGCAGTATTTT. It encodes CASTPAAHTDTQYF.

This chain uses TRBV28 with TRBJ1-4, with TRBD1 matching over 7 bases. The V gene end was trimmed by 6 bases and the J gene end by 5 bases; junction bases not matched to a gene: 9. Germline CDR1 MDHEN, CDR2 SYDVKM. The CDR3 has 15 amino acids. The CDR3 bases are TGTGCCAGCAGAGACCAGGGGGTAAGGAATGAAAAACTGTTTTTT. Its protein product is CASRDQGVRNEKLFF.

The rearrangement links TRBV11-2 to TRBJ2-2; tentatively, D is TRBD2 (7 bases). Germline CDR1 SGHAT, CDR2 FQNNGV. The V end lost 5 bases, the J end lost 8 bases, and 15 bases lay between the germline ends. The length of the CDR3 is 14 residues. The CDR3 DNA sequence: TGTGCCAGCAGCCTCCACGCGGGGGCTGGGGAGCTGTTTTTT. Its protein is CASSLHAGAGELFF.

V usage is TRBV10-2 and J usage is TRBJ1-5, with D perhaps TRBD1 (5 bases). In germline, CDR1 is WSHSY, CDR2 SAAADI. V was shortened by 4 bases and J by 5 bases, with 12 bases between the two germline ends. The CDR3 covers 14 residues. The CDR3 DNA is TGCGCCAGCAGTGGAACAGGACGGGATCAGCCCCAGCATTTT. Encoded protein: CASSGTGRDQPQHF.

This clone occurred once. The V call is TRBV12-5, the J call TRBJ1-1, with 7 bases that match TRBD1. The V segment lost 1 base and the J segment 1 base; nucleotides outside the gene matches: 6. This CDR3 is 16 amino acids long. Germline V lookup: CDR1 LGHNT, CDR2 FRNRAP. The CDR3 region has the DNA TGTGCTAGTGGTTTGGACGGGACAGTTAAGAACACTGAAGCTTTCTTT. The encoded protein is CASGLDGTVKNTEAFF.

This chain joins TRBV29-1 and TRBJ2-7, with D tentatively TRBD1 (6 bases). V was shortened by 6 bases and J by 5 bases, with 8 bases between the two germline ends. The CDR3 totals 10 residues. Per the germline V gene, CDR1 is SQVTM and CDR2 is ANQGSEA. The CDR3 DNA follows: TGCAGCGTCAGGGGACACGAGCAGTACTTC. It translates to CSVRGHEQYF.

Written as DNA, the CDR3 is TGTGCCTCCCAAGGGAGCGGGGAGACCCAGTACTTC. Amino acid sequence: CASQGSGETQYF. The chain links TRBV30 to TRBJ2-5; possible D gene TRBD2, 6 bases. The germline V and J ends were trimmed by 7 bases and 5 bases, with 14 bases remaining between them. This CDR3 region has 12 residues. The germline V gene has CDR1 GTSNPN and CDR2 SVGIG (reference sequence).

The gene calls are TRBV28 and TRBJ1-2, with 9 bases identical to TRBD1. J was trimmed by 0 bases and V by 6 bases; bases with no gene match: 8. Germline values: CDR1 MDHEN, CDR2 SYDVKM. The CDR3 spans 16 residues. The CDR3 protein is CASRTGTGSTNYGYTF. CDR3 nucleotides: TGTGCCAGCAGAACCGGGACAGGGAGTACTAACTATGGCTACACCTTC.

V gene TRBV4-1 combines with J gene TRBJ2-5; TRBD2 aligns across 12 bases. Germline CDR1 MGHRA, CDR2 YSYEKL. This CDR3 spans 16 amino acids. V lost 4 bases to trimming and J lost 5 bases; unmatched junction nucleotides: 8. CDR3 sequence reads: CASSPSSGGAVETQYF. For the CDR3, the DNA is TGCGCCAGCAGCCCTTCTAGCGGGGGGGCCGTTGAGACCCAGTACTTC.

CDR3: CAWSPGKETQYF. DNA of the CDR3: TGTGCCTGGAGCCCAGGGAAAGAGACCCAGTACTTC. V is TRBV30 and J is TRBJ2-5, with a tentative D call TRBD1 (5 bases). Germline V gene lookup returns CDR1 GTSNPN and CDR2 SVGIG (reference sequence). This CDR3 has 12 amino acids. Trimming pared 3 bases from V and 3 bases from J, leaving 8 bases between.

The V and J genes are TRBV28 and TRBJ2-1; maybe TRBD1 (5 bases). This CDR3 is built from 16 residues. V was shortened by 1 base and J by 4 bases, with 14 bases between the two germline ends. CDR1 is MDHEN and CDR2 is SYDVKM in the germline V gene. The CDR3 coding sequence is TGTGCCAGCAGTTTATTTGACAGCGCCGGATACAATGAGCAGTTCTTC. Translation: CASSLFDSAGYNEQFF.

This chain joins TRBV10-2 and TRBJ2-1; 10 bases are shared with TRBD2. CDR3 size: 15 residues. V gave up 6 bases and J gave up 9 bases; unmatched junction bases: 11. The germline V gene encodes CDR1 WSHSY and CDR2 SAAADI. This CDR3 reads CASSQQREGLGEQFF. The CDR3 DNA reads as TGCGCCAGCAGCCAGCAGCGGGAGGGCCTTGGTGAGCAGTTCTTC.

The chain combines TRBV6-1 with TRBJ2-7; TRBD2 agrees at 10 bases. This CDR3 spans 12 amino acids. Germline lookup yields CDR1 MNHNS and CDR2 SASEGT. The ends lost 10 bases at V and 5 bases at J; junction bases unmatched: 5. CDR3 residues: CATAGGPDEQYF. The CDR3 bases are TGTGCCACAGCGGGAGGGCCGGACGAGCAGTACTTC.

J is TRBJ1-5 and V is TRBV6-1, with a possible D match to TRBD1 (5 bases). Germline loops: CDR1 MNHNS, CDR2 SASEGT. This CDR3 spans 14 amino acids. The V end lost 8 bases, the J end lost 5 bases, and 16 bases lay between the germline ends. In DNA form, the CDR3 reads TGTGCCAGCGGGGGGATGTATGGCGATCAGCCCCAGCATTTT. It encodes CASGGMYGDQPQHF.

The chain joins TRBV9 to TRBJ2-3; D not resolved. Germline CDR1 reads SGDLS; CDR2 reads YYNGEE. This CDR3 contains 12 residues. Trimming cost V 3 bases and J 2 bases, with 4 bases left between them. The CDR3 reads CASSDYTDTQYF. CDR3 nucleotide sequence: TGTGCCAGCAGCGATTACACAGATACGCAGTATTTT.

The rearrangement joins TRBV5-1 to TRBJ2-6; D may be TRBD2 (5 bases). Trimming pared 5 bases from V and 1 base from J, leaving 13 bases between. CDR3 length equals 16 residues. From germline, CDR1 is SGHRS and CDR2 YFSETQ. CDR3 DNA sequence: TGCGCCAGCAGTTATTACGGGGAATCTGGGGCCAACGTCCTGACTTTC. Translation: CASSYYGESGANVLTF.

The CDR3 nucleotides read TGTGCCAGCAGCCCCAGGGGCGGCCGCTTTAGGGGTGGCTACACCTTC. It codes for CASSPRGGRFRGGYTF. The chain uses TRBV7-9 and TRBJ1-2; TRBD1 is a possible D gene (6 bases). The CDR3 consists of 16 residues. CDR1 and CDR2 from the germline V gene are SEHNR and FQNEAQ (reference sequence). Trimming stripped 5 bases from V and 7 bases from J, with 23 bases between.